Each of the 5 T cell receptor beta chains below was sequenced from the same sample in a study of blood T cell repertoires in COVID-19. The repertoire was sequenced with immunoSEQ multiplex PCR; TCRdb's copy has only in-frame clones and lacks some. The table shows a few hundred thousand clones, with 90% to 95% occurring only once. The sequenced material came from PBMCs or T cells enriched from blood (not recorded which). These receptors all stem from a human donor in a cohort exposed to, infected with or recovered from COVID-19 (not recorded which). The donor label of this sample is uncertain.

The chain links TRBV28 to TRBJ1-2, with 8 bases identical to TRBD1. Unmatched junction bases numbered 14, after V lost 7 bases and J lost 4 bases. The V gene's germline CDR1 is MDHEN and CDR2 SYDVKM. This CDR3 comprises 16 residues. CDR3 protein: CASNPLFGQGVYGYTF. The CDR3 region has the DNA TGTGCCAGCAACCCCCTTTTCGGACAGGGCGTCTATGGCTACACCTTC.

V is TRBV5-6 and J is TRBJ1-3; the match to TRBD1 covers 7 bases. V lost 0 bases, J lost 3 bases, and 6 bases stayed unmatched. CDR1 is SGHDT, CDR2 YYEEEE, per germline. The CDR3 covers 16 residues. CDR3 coding DNA: TGTGCCAGCAGCTTGGAGGGGGCGCCCGTTGGAAACACCATATATTTT. This gives the protein CASSLEGAPVGNTIYF.

The chain joins TRBV18 to TRBJ1-1, with no clear D. Germline V lookup: CDR1 KGHSH, CDR2 LQKENI. V was pared by 0 bases and J by 7 bases, with 15 bases between. CDR3 size: 15 residues. CDR3 residues: CASSPPGPGRGEAFF. The CDR3, as DNA: TGTGCCAGCTCACCACCTGGCCCCGGGAGAGGTGAAGCTTTCTTT.

The chain uses TRBV12-3 or TRBV12-4 and TRBJ2-4; TRBD1 is a possible D gene (6 bases). V dropped 10 bases and J dropped 0 bases, with 10 bases sitting between them. This CDR3 contains 13 residues. CDR3 protein: CATGDGAKNIQYF. CDR3 nucleotides: TGTGCCACAGGGGATGGAGCCAAAAACATTCAGTACTTC.

The chain uses TRBV7-9 and TRBJ2-2, with 9 nucleotides matching TRBD1. Germline assignment: CDR1 SEHNR and CDR2 FQNEAQ (reference sequence). V trimming: 4 bases; J trimming: 1 base; junction bases outside the gene matches: 4. The length of the CDR3 is 16 residues. CDR3 sequence: CASSSDRGRNTGELFF. The CDR3 DNA follows: TGTGCCAGCAGCTCGGACAGGGGAAGGAACACCGGGGAGCTGTTTTTT. The whole variable domain, filled in from reference TRBV7-9 and TRBJ2-2, reads DTGVSQNPRHKITKRGQNVTFRCDPISEHNRLYWYRQTLGQGPEFLTYFQNEAQLEKSRLLSDRFSAERPKGSFSTLEIQRTEQGDSAMYLCASSSDRGRNTGELFFGEGSRLTVL.